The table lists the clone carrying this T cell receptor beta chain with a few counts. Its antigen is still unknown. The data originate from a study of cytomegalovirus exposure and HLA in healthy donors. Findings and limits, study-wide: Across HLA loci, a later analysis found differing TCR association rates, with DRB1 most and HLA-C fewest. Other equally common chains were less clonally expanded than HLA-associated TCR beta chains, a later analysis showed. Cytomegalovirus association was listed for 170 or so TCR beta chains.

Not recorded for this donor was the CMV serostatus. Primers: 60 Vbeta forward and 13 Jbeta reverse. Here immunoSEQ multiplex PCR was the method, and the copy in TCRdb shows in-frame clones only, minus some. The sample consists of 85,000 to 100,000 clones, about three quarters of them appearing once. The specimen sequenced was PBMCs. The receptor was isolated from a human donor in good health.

The CDR3 region is CASSYIRDEAFF. Here the CDR3 DNA reads TGTGCCAGCAGTTACATCCGGGATGAAGCTTTCTTT. This rearrangement joins TRBV6-6 to TRBJ1-1, with D uncertain. Germline CDR1 MNHNY, CDR2 SVGAGI (reference sequence). With 2 bases removed from V and 7 bases from J, the gap between germline ends came to 8 bases. CDR3 length equals 12 residues.